The clone carrying this T cell receptor beta chain showed up many times. What it recognizes is unknown. The use of genomic DNA as template underpinned the TCR beta VDJ and CDR3 profiling. One entry per CDR3 protein results from TCRdb running MiXCR on the reads. The table shows 180,000 or so distinct CDR3 sequences, with approximately 45% occurring only once. The data originate from a study of CD8+CD57+ T cells in acquired aplastic anemia. Germline V gene lookup returns CDR1 SGHVS and CDR2 FQNEAQ. V was shortened by 3 bases and J by 3 bases, with 11 bases between the two germline ends. The CDR3 contains 14 residues. Study outcomes and limitations: Some 29 shared CD8+ CDR3s appeared highly expressed within patients' immunodominant clones.

The sequenced sample was sorted CD4+, CD8+, or CD8+CD57+ T cells (not recorded which) from PBMCs. This sequence joins TRBV7-8 and TRBJ1-1; TRBD1 is a possible D gene (5 bases). The receptor comes from a human donor in good health. The CDR3 loop is CASSFGGRHTEAFF. DNA for the CDR3: TGTGCCAGCAGCTTCGGGGGACGACACACTGAAGCTTTCTTT.